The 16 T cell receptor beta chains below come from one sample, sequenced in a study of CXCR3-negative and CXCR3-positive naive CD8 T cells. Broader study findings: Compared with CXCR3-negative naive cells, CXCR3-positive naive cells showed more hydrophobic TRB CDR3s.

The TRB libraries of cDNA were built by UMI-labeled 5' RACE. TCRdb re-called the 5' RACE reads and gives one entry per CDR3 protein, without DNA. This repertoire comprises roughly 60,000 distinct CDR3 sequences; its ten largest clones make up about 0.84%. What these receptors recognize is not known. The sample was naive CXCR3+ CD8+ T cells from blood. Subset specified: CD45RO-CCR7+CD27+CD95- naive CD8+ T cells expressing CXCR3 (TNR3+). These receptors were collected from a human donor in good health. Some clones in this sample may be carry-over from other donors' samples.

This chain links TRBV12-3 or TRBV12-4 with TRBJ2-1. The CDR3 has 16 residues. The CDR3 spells CASSLIVTSPNNEQFF.

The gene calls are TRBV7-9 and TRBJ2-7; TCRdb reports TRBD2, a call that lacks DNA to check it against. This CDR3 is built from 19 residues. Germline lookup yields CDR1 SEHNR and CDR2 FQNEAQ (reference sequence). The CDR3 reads CASSPPGGRGGDGVYEQYF.

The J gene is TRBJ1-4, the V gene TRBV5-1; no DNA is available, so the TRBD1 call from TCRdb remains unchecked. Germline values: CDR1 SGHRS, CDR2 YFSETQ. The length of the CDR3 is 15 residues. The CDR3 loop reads CASSWETGRNEKLFF.

The CDR3 loop is CASSPPTSGGFTHEQFF. The V call is TRBV18, the J call TRBJ2-1; the TCRdb D gene call, TRBD2, has no DNA to confirm it. The CDR3 totals 17 residues. Germline CDR1 reads KGHSH; CDR2 reads LQKENI.

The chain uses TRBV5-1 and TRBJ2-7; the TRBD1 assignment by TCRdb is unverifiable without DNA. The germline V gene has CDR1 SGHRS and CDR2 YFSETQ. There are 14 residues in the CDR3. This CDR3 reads CASSSGGGSYEQYF.

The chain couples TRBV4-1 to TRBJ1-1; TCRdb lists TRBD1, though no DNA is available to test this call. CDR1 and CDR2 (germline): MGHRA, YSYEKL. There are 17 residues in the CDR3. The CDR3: CASGLGWDGEKNTEAFF.

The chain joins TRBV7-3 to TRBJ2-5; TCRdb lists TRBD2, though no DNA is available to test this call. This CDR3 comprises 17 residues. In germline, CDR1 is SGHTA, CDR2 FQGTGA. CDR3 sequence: CASSLTGGQEYQETQYF.

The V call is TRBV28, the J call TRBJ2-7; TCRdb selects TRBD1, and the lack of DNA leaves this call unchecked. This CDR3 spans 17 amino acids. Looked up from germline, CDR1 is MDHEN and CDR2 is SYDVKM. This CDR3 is CASSPRGYGQVPYEQYF.

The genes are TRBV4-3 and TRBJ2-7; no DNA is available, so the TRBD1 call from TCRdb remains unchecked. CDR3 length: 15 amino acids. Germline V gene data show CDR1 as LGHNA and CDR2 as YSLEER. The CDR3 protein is CASSQDRDSNYEQYF.

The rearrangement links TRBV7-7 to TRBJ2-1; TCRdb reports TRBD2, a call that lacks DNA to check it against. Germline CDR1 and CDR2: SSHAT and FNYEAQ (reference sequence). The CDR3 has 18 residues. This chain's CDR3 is CASSLEASGSLSYNEQFF. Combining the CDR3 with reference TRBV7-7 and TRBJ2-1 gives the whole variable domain GAGVSQSPRYKVTKRGQDVTLRCDPISSHATLYWYQQALGQGPEFLTYFNYEAQPDKSGLPSDRFSAERPEGSISTLTIQRTEQRDSAMYRCASSLEASGSLSYNEQFFGPGTRLTVL.

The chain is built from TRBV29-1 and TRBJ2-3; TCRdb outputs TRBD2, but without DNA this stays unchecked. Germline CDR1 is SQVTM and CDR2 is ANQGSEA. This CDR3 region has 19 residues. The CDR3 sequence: CSVEPSSVVSERELNTQYF.

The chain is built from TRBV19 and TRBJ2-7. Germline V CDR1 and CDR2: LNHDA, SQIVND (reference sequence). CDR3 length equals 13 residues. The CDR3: CASSPARTYEQYF.

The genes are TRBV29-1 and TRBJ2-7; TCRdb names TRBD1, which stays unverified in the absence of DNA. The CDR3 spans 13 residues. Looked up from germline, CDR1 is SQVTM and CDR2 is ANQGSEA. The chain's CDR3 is CSVERSVPYEQYF.

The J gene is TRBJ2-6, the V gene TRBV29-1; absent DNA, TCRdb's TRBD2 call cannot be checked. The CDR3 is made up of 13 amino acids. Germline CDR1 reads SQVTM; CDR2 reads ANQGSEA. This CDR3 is CSVGGPGANVLTF.

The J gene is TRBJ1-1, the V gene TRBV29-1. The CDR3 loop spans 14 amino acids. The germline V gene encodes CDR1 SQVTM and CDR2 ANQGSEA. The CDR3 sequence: CSVRRPDKNTEAFF.

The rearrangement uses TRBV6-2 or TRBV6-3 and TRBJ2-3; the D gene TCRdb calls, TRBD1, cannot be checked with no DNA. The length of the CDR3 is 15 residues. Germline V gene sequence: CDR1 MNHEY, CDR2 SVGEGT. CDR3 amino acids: CASSFAGGETDTQYF.